Below, one T cell receptor (beta chain) is given with its context. Its antigen is not identified. TCRdb recomputed calls from the reads with MiXCR, one row per CDR3 protein. The table lists tens of thousands of distinct CDR3 sequences, around 30% of them singletons, with 45% to 65% in the top ten. CDR3 length: 14 residues. Trimming cost V 4 bases and J 7 bases, with 14 bases left between them. Germline V gene sequence: CDR1 MNHNY, CDR2 SVGAGI (reference sequence). This specimen belongs to a study of T cell repertoires in cytomegalovirus infection. Study summary: HLA-C-restricted CMV epitopes, recently identified, and well-studied HLA-B-restricted ones were used by the study. In public TCR beta signatures, there were indications of both CMV infection and matching HLA type. Study-level findings and limits: Cumulative frequency (of public TCR beta family members) identified carriers of CMV plus the relevant HLA. There were HLA-C-restricted CMV-specific TCR beta clonotypes dominating the ex vivo response.

The sequence derives from a human donor in good health (CMV status not recorded). Some clones in this sample may be carry-over from other donors' samples. The material was CD8+ T cells from cultured PBMCs, obtained from culture after CMV antigen stimulation. The genes are TRBV6-6 and TRBJ1-5; D not certain. CDR3 nucleotides: TGTGCCAGCAGTTGGACGGGGATGGGGCAGCCCCAGCATTTT. Residues: CASSWTGMGQPQHF.